The 32 T cell receptor beta chains below all came from one sample that was sequenced in a study of T cell changes during pregnancy in multiple sclerosis. Generated by immunoSEQ multiplex PCR, the TCRdb table keeps only in-frame clones and is missing some. The profile covers about 24,000 clones, with around 84% appearing a single time and 1% taken by the ten largest. The sample here was CD4+ T cells from peripheral blood mononuclear cells, taken in the second trimester of pregnancy. The source of these receptors is a female donor in good health, enrolled as a control in a pregnancy study.

This sequence joins TRBV7-9 and TRBJ2-7; 14 bases fit TRBD2. This CDR3 is 18 amino acids long. Unmatched junction bases numbered 11, after V lost 5 bases and J lost 2 bases. Per germline, CDR1 SEHNR and CDR2 FQNEAQ (reference sequence). CDR3 residues: CASSPGLAGALDTYEQYF. The CDR3 DNA is TGTGCCAGCAGCCCGGGACTAGCGGGGGCCCTAGACACCTACGAGCAGTACTTC.

The rearrangement joins TRBV30 to TRBJ2-5; 11 bases are shared with TRBD2. Germline CDR1 is GTSNPN and CDR2 is SVGIG (reference sequence). The CDR3 length is 13 residues. V was pared by 8 bases and J by 5 bases, with 7 bases of the junction left unmatched. The CDR3: CAGSGRVWETQYF. CDR3 DNA: TGTGCCGGTAGCGGGAGGGTGTGGGAGACCCAGTACTTC.

The table lists this clone with a few counts. V is TRBV4-2 and J is TRBJ2-7, with 15 bases aligning to TRBD2. The V segment lost 4 bases and the J segment 2 bases; nucleotides outside the gene matches: 3. In germline, CDR1 is LGHNA, CDR2 YNFKEQ. This CDR3 has 16 amino acids. CDR3 sequence reads: CASSPWTSGGAYEQYF. In DNA form, the CDR3 reads TGTGCCAGCAGCCCCTGGACTAGCGGGGGGGCCTACGAGCAGTACTTC.

The J gene is TRBJ2-7, the V gene TRBV5-1; TRBD1 might be the D (5 bases). This CDR3 is built from 13 residues. Germline CDR1 SGHRS, CDR2 YFSETQ. V lost 5 bases, J lost 3 bases, and 12 bases lay in between. CDR3 DNA: TGCGCCAGCAGGACAGCGTTTAGCTACGAGCAGTACTTC. This codes for CASRTAFSYEQYF.

Here the CDR3 reads CASSSSVYNEQFF. The CDR3, as DNA: TGTGCCAGCAGCTCTTCGGTTTACAATGAGCAGTTCTTC. The rearrangement uses TRBV5-4 and TRBJ2-1, with D uncertain. Between the trimmed V and J ends, which lost 3 bases and 4 bases, there was a span of 8 bases. Germline loops: CDR1 SGHNT, CDR2 YYREEE (reference sequence). The CDR3 spans 13 residues.

The rearrangement links TRBV9 to TRBJ2-2; 7 bases match TRBD2. V was pared by 3 bases and J by 5 bases, with 7 bases of the junction left unmatched. This CDR3 is built from 15 residues. CDR1 and CDR2 (germline): SGDLS, YYNGEE. CDR3 loop: CASSAGRGGTGELFF. DNA for the CDR3: TGTGCCAGCAGCGCGGGGAGGGGAGGAACCGGGGAGCTGTTTTTT.

The rearrangement joins TRBV7-2 to TRBJ1-2; 8 bases map to TRBD1. CDR3 size: 14 residues. J was trimmed by 8 bases and V by 5 bases; bases with no gene match: 10. Germline lookup yields CDR1 SGHTA and CDR2 FQGNSA. DNA for the CDR3: TGTGCCAGCAGCGTACAGGGGGGAGGGAGAGGCTACACCTTC. Residues: CASSVQGGGRGYTF. The full variable domain, rest sourced from reference TRBV7-2 and TRBJ1-2, is GAGVSQSPSNKVTEKGKDVELRCDPISGHTALYWYRQSLGQGLEFLIYFQGNSAPDKSGLPSDRFSAERTGGSVSTLTIQRTQQEDSAVYLCASSVQGGGRGYTFGSGTRLTVV.

The chain links TRBV10-3 to TRBJ2-5, with 10 bases aligning to TRBD2. The CDR3 has 13 residues. Germline V gene data show CDR1 as ENHRY and CDR2 as SYGVKD. The CDR3 spells CGSSSGGGETQYF. The CDR3 DNA reads as TGTGGGTCCTCTAGCGGGGGTGGAGAGACCCAGTACTTC.

This rearrangement joins TRBV2 to TRBJ2-7; 12 bases map to TRBD2. The germline V gene encodes CDR1 SNHLY and CDR2 FYNNEI. After removal of 5 bases from V and 12 bases from J, the junction contained 14 bases not matched to a gene. CDR3 length: 15 residues. The DNA of the CDR3 is TGTGCCAGCAGTCAAAACCACAGGACTAGCGGGGCCCTGTACTTC. It is translated as CASSQNHRTSGALYF.

This rearrangement joins TRBV29-1 to TRBJ1-6; weak D call: TRBD1 (6 bases). V lost 2 bases and J 15 bases, leaving 14 bases between the germline ends. CDR1 and CDR2 (germline): SQVTM, ANQGSEA. This CDR3 has 12 residues. This chain's CDR3 is CSVENPQGRLHF. The CDR3 DNA sequence: TGCAGCGTTGAAAACCCACAGGGACGCCTCCACTTT.

The CDR3 DNA follows: TGTGCCAGCAGTCCGGGCGGGACAGTGTCCGAGCAGTACTTC. Translated, it gives CASSPGGTVSEQYF. The rearrangement uses TRBV6-1 and TRBJ2-7; perhaps TRBD1 as D (7 bases). The CDR3 has 14 residues. Between the trimmed V and J ends, which lost 5 bases and 6 bases, there was a span of 17 bases. Per the germline V gene, CDR1 is MNHNS and CDR2 is SASEGT.

This chain uses TRBV4-3 with TRBJ2-5; TRBD2 agrees at 8 bases. The CDR3 runs to 17 residues. Germline V CDR1 and CDR2: LGHNA, YSLEER. Trimming removed 1 base from V and 4 bases from J; junction bases left unmatched: 11. DNA of the CDR3: TGCGCCAGCAGCCAAGGCGGCGGGGGGCCCGCCGGAGAGACCCAGTACTTC. Translation: CASSQGGGGPAGETQYF.

This chain uses TRBV27 with TRBJ2-5; 7 nucleotides line up with TRBD1. CDR3 size: 14 residues. The V gene's germline CDR1 is MNHEY and CDR2 SMNVEV (reference sequence). V dropped 5 bases and J dropped 2; count of bases not matched to a gene: 5. CDR3 sequence reads: CASSPTGMQETQYF. CDR3 sequence (DNA): TGTGCCAGCAGTCCGACAGGGATGCAAGAGACCCAGTACTTC.

The CDR3 spells CASSLGSGGQETQYF. The CDR3 DNA reads TGTGCCAGCAGCTTGGGAAGCGGGGGGCAGGAGACCCAGTACTTC. The J gene is TRBJ2-5, the V gene TRBV5-4, with TRBD2 identical over 9 bases. J was trimmed by 5 bases and V by 0 bases; bases with no gene match: 5. Per germline, CDR1 SGHNT and CDR2 YYREEE (reference sequence). This CDR3 spans 15 amino acids.

This sequence joins TRBV2 and TRBJ2-2; 9 bases line up with TRBD1. This CDR3 spans 13 amino acids. Germline CDR1 SNHLY, CDR2 FYNNEI. The J segment lost 5 bases and the V segment lost 6 bases, leaving 1 base of the junction unmatched. The CDR3 loop reads CASSDRGTGELFF. In DNA form, the CDR3 reads TGTGCCAGCAGCGACAGGGGGACCGGGGAGCTGTTTTTT.

The V gene is TRBV29-1, the J gene TRBJ2-1; 7 bases agree with TRBD1. Germline V lookup: CDR1 SQVTM, CDR2 ANQGSEA. Germline trimming cut 8 bases from V and 10 bases from J; bases unmatched to any gene: 11. There are 12 residues in the CDR3. In nucleotides, the CDR3 is TGCAGCACCTGGACAGGATCGTGGGAGCAGTTCTTC. It specifies CSTWTGSWEQFF.

The V gene is TRBV11-2, the J gene TRBJ2-1, with TRBD2 matching 8 bases. CDR1 is SGHAT and CDR2 is FQNNGV in the germline V gene. The V gene end was trimmed by 4 bases and the J gene end by 0 bases; junction bases not matched to a gene: 8. The CDR3 contains 17 residues. In nucleotides, the CDR3 is TGTGCCAGCAGCTCCGCCGTAGCGGGGAGCTCCTACAATGAGCAGTTCTTC. Its protein is CASSSAVAGSSYNEQFF.

The chain recombines TRBV4-2 with TRBJ2-7, with a possible D match to TRBD1 (6 bases). V lost 0 bases and J lost 2, with 14 bases in between. There are 16 residues in the CDR3. Germline-derived CDR1 and CDR2 are LGHNA and YNFKEQ. The CDR3 loop is CASSQEPSGQAYEQYF. In DNA, the CDR3 is TGTGCCAGCAGCCAAGAACCCTCGGGACAAGCCTACGAGCAGTACTTC.

V gene TRBV10-3 combines with J gene TRBJ2-1, with 16 bases matching TRBD2. Trimming cost V 6 bases and J 9 bases; bases outside gene matches: 17. From germline, CDR1 is ENHRY and CDR2 SYGVKD. CDR3 length equals 19 residues. The CDR3 nucleotides read TGTGCCATCAGAAACGTGGGACTAGCGGGGGGGGATCTGGTCCCTGAGCAGTTCTTC. It yields the protein CAIRNVGLAGGDLVPEQFF.

The gene calls are TRBV6-5 and TRBJ2-7, with 8 bases that match TRBD1. Looked up from germline, CDR1 is MNHEY and CDR2 is SVGAGI. The V segment lost 6 bases and the J segment 2 bases; nucleotides outside the gene matches: 6. CDR3 length: 14 residues. The CDR3: CASRTIRGPYEQYF. The DNA of the CDR3 is TGTGCCAGCAGGACAATCAGGGGGCCCTACGAGCAGTACTTC.

J is TRBJ2-1 and V is TRBV9; TRBD2 matches at 10 bases. V lost 3 bases to trimming and J lost 2 bases; unmatched junction nucleotides: 2. The CDR3 is 15 amino acids. CDR1 is SGDLS, CDR2 YYNGEE, per germline. The CDR3 bases are TGTGCCAGCAGCGATAGCGGGAGGACCTACAATGAGCAGTTCTTC. Translated, it gives CASSDSGRTYNEQFF.

The rearrangement uses TRBV6-1 and TRBJ2-1; 11 positions agree with TRBD2. The germline gives CDR1 MNHNS, CDR2 SASEGT. Trimming at V came to 2 bases and at J to 9 bases, leaving 9 bases not matched to a gene. The CDR3 has 16 amino acids. The CDR3 nucleotides are TGTGCCAGCAGTGAAAATGGCCTAGCGGGGGGTATTGAGCAGTTCTTC. Translated, it gives CASSENGLAGGIEQFF.

J is TRBJ2-3 and V is TRBV2; 9 bases fit TRBD2. V shed 6 bases and J 6 bases; nucleotides not matched to a gene: 7. The V gene's germline CDR1 is SNHLY and CDR2 FYNNEI. There are 14 residues in the CDR3. CDR3 nucleotide sequence: TGTGCCAGCAGGTTGATAGCGGGAGAGGATACGCAGTATTTT. This sequence encodes CASRLIAGEDTQYF.

The chain employs TRBV30 and TRBJ1-2; tentative D call: TRBD1 (5 bases). Germline V gene lookup returns CDR1 GTSNPN and CDR2 SVGIG (reference sequence). V was cut by 0 bases and J by 4 bases, with 12 bases left in between. This CDR3 comprises 14 residues. This CDR3 reads CAWSVVQGVYGYTF. The CDR3, as DNA: TGTGCCTGGAGTGTGGTTCAGGGCGTCTATGGCTACACCTTC.

The chain has TRBV28 and TRBJ1-5; the D gene is possibly TRBD1 (5 bases). CDR1 and CDR2 from the germline V gene are MDHEN and SYDVKM. The length of the CDR3 is 13 residues. V lost 10 bases and J lost 2, with 12 bases in between. CDR3 nucleotides: TGTGCCATCCCGGGGGGGGGCAATCAGCCCCAGCATTTT. This codes for CAIPGGGNQPQHF.

The genes are TRBV6-1 and TRBJ2-3, with D possibly matching TRBD2 (6 bases). CDR1 and CDR2 from the germline V gene are MNHNS and SASEGT. The V end lost 5 bases, the J end lost 0 bases, and 12 bases lay between the germline ends. CDR3 length: 15 amino acids. CDR3 in amino acids: CASSRDFTSTDTQYF. As DNA, the CDR3 is TGTGCCAGCAGTCGGGACTTTACTAGCACAGATACGCAGTATTTT.

This clone was recorded once. This CDR3 is CASRTSGRAQYF. The CDR3 region has the DNA TGTGCCAGTAGGACTAGCGGGAGGGCGCAGTACTTC. This chain links TRBV19 with TRBJ2-4, with 14 bases aligning to TRBD2. The CDR3 extends over 12 amino acids. Germline V gives CDR1 LNHDA, CDR2 SQIVND (reference sequence). V lost 6 bases, J lost 13 bases, and 2 bases stayed unmatched.

The V gene is TRBV5-1, the J gene TRBJ1-1, with D uncertain. The germline V gene encodes CDR1 SGHRS and CDR2 YFSETQ. CDR3 length equals 15 residues. Trimming took off 3 bases at V and 1 base at J, with 13 bases between the two ends. In nucleotides, the CDR3 is TGCGCCAGCAGCTGGGGAGTGGCGGGGAACACTGAAGCTTTCTTT. Amino acids: CASSWGVAGNTEAFF.

The V call is TRBV6-1, the J call TRBJ2-2; unclear D gene. From germline, CDR1 is MNHNS and CDR2 SASEGT. V dropped 8 bases and J dropped 2 bases, with 9 bases sitting between them. The CDR3 is 13 residues long. CDR3 sequence: CASFLRNTGELFF. In DNA form, the CDR3 reads TGTGCCAGCTTTCTGCGCAACACCGGGGAGCTGTTTTTT.

Regarding this clone: The sample has other DNA sequences that encode this CDR3 too. V usage is TRBV7-2 and J usage is TRBJ2-7; 8 positions agree with TRBD1. With 1 base clipped from V and 6 bases from J, the junction kept 8 bases outside the gene matches. Germline V CDR1 and CDR2: SGHTA, FQGNSA. The CDR3 is 15 residues long. CDR3 nucleotide sequence: TGTGCCAGCAGCTTAGGGCAGGGGGCTGGGAGCGAGCAGTACTTC. Its translation is CASSLGQGAGSEQYF. Variable domain in full (rest from reference TRBV7-2 and TRBJ2-7): GAGVSQSPSNKVTEKGKDVELRCDPISGHTALYWYRQSLGQGLEFLIYFQGNSAPDKSGLPSDRFSAERTGGSVSTLTIQRTQQEDSAVYLCASSLGQGAGSEQYFGPGTRLTVT.

The chain carries TRBV5-1 and TRBJ2-7, with TRBD2 matching over 13 bases. The CDR3 length is 16 residues. Trimming removed 4 bases from V and 2 bases from J; junction bases left unmatched: 6. CDR1 SGHRS and CDR2 YFSETQ come from the germline V gene. In DNA form, the CDR3 reads TGCGCCAGCAGCGCCGGACTAGCGGGAGACCCCTACGAGCAGTACTTC. Residues: CASSAGLAGDPYEQYF.

The V gene is TRBV28, the J gene TRBJ2-5; TRBD2 matches at 10 bases. The V segment lost 2 bases and the J segment 0 bases; nucleotides outside the gene matches: 3. The CDR3 has 16 amino acids. The germline V gene has CDR1 MDHEN and CDR2 SYDVKM. The CDR3 DNA sequence: TGTGCCAGCAGTTTACTAGCGGGAGCTAACCAAGAGACCCAGTACTTC. Encoded protein: CASSLLAGANQETQYF.